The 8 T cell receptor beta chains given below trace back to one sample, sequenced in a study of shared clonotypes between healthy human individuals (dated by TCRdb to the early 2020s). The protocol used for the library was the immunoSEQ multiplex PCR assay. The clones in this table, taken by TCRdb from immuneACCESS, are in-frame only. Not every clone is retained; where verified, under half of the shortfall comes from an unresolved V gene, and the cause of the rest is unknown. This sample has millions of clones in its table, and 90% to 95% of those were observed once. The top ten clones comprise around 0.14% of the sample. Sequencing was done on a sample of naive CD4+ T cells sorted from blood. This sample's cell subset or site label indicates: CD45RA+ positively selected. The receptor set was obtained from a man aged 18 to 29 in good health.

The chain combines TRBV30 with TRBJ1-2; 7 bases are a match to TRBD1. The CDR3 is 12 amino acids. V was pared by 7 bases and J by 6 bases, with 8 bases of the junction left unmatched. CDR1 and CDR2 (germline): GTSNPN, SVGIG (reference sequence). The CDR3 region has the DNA TGTGCCTCTGACAGGGCCCCTCATGGCTACACCTTC. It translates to CASDRAPHGYTF.

The CDR3 sequence is CATSSGDPGGTEAFF. In DNA, the CDR3 is TGTGCCACCAGCAGTGGGGACCCTGGGGGCACTGAAGCTTTCTTT. The chain combines TRBV15 with TRBJ1-1; perhaps TRBD1 as D (5 bases). The CDR3 sequence is 15 residues long. CDR1 is LNHNV, CDR2 YYDKDF, per germline (reference sequence). V was clipped by 3 bases and J by 4 bases, with 15 bases between them.

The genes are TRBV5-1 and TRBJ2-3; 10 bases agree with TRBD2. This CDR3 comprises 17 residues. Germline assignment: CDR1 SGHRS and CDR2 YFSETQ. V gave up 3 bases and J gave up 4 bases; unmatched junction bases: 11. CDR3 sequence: CASSSGTAGTSADTQYF. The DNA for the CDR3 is TGCGCCAGCAGCTCTGGAACTGCCGGGACTAGCGCAGATACGCAGTATTTT.

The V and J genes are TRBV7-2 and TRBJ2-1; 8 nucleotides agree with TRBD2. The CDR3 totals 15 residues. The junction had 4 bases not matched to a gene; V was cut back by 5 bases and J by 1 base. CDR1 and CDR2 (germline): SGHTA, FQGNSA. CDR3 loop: CASSQIAGSYNEQFF. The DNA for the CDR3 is TGTGCCAGCAGCCAAATAGCGGGGTCCTACAATGAGCAGTTCTTC.

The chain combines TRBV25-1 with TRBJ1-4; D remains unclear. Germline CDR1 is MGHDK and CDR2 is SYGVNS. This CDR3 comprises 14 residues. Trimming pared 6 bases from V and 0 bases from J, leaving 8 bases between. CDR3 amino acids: CASRDRATNEKLFF. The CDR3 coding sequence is TGTGCCAGCAGGGACCGTGCAACTAATGAAAAACTGTTTTTT.

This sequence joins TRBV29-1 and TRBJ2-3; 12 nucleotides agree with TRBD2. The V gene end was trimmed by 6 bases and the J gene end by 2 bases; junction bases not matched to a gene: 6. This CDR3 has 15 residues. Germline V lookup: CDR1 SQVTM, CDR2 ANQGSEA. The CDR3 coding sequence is TGCAGCGTCATACTAGCGGGGGGACCCACAGATACGCAGTATTTT. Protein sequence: CSVILAGGPTDTQYF.

The CDR3 bases are TGTGCCAGCAGTGTACAGTCCTCCTACGAGCAGTACTTC. As protein: CASSVQSSYEQYF. The chain couples TRBV6-1 to TRBJ2-7; D not resolved. Germline CDR1 MNHNS, CDR2 SASEGT. Trimming took 4 bases from V and 0 from J, leaving 7 bases between them. CDR3 size: 13 residues.

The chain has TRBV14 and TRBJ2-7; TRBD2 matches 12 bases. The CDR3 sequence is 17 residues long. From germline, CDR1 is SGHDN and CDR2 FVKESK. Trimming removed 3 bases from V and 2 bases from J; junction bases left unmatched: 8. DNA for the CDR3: TGTGCCAGCAGCCAGGGACTAGCGGGCCTTAGAACCTACGAGCAGTACTTC. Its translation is CASSQGLAGLRTYEQYF.